A single sample is the source of the 32 T cell receptor beta chains below, sequenced in a study of OX40 agonist ivuxolimab in advanced cancers. Only in-frame clones appear in the TCRdb table, and some are missing; sequencing was by immunoSEQ multiplex PCR. This table has around 68,000 clones, roughly 84% appearing once. Sequencing used CD4+ or CD8+ T cells sorted from blood, obtained in a trial of the OX40 agonist ivuxolimab. The receptors were sampled from an adult with an advanced solid tumor such as melanoma, head and neck, liver or kidney cancer.

This rearrangement joins TRBV5-1 to TRBJ1-4; 7 bases map to TRBD1. V lost 0 bases, J lost 5 bases, and 7 bases stayed unmatched. CDR3 size: 16 residues. In germline, CDR1 is SGHRS, CDR2 YFSETQ. Here the CDR3 reads CASSLGPQGGNEKLFF. CDR3 nucleotides: TGCGCCAGCAGCTTGGGTCCGCAGGGGGGAAATGAAAAACTGTTTTTT. Full variable domain (missing parts from reference TRBV5-1 and TRBJ1-4): KAGVTQTPRYLIKTRGQQVTLSCSPISGHRSVSWYQQTPGQGLQFLFEYFSETQRNKGNFPGRFSGRQFSNSRSEMNVSTLELGDSALYLCASSLGPQGGNEKLFFGSGTQLSVL.

The chain employs TRBV6-1 and TRBJ1-1; no definite D call. Germline assignment: CDR1 MNHNS and CDR2 SASEGT. The CDR3 has 13 residues. V lost 7 bases and J 1 base, leaving 10 bases between the germline ends. The chain's CDR3 is CASKLTENTEAFF. DNA for the CDR3: TGTGCCAGCAAACTTACAGAGAACACTGAAGCTTTCTTT.

The chain combines TRBV9 with TRBJ1-4, with a possible D match to TRBD1 (5 bases). The CDR3 is made up of 13 amino acids. Trimming pared 7 bases from V and 6 bases from J, leaving 13 bases between. Per the germline V gene, CDR1 is SGDLS and CDR2 is YYNGEE. CDR3 bases: TGTGCCAGCCAAAAAGGGGAGGATGAAAAACTGTTTTTT. Translation: CASQKGEDEKLFF.

J is TRBJ1-2 and V is TRBV18, with unresolved D. Trimming cost V 1 base and J 2 bases, with 14 bases left between them. The CDR3 loop spans 16 amino acids. Germline-derived CDR1 and CDR2 are KGHSH and LQKENI. The CDR3 DNA is TGTGCCAGCTCACCACAGCCGGGCCCCGAAAACTATGGCTACACCTTC. Encoded protein: CASSPQPGPENYGYTF.

The chain couples TRBV6-6 to TRBJ2-1; 7 bases line up with TRBD1. Germline values: CDR1 MNHNY, CDR2 SVGAGI (reference sequence). CDR3 length: 13 amino acids. Trimming took 8 bases from V and 4 from J; bases not matched to a gene: 5. CDR3 in DNA: TGTGCCAGCTTTTGGGACAGATACAATGAGCAGTTCTTC. Residues: CASFWDRYNEQFF.

This chain uses TRBV7-9 with TRBJ1-1; D not resolved. The V gene's germline CDR1 is SEHNR and CDR2 FQNEAQ (reference sequence). Trimming took off 2 bases at V and 1 base at J, with 5 bases between the two ends. The CDR3 length is 13 residues. The CDR3 DNA reads as TGTGCCAGCAGCTTATACGCGAACACTGAAGCTTTCTTT. Its protein product is CASSLYANTEAFF. Full variable domain (missing parts from reference TRBV7-9 and TRBJ1-1): DTGVSQNPRHKITKRGQNVTFRCDPISEHNRLYWYRQTLGQGPEFLTYFQNEAQLEKSRLLSDRFSAERPKGSFSTLEIQRTEQGDSAMYLCASSLYANTEAFFGQGTRLTVV.

The chain is built from TRBV7-2 and TRBJ2-1; no definite D call. The CDR3 loop spans 12 amino acids. V lost 5 bases, J lost 3 bases, and 5 bases lay in between. Germline V gene data show CDR1 as SGHTA and CDR2 as FQGNSA. The CDR3 DNA follows: TGTGCCAGCAGCGGAAACTACAATGAGCAGTTCTTC. Protein sequence: CASSGNYNEQFF.

This sequence joins TRBV19 and TRBJ1-3, with D possibly matching TRBD1 (5 bases). V was cut by 5 bases and J by 1 base, with 18 bases left in between. This CDR3 contains 17 residues. The germline CDR1 and CDR2 sequences are LNHDA and SQIVND (reference sequence). CDR3 residues: CASSSGQAWLSGNTIYF. CDR3 in DNA: TGTGCCAGTAGTTCGGGGCAGGCATGGCTGTCTGGAAACACCATATATTTT. The variable domain in full, completed from reference TRBV19 and TRBJ1-3, reads DGGITQSPKYLFRKEGQNVTLSCEQNLNHDAMYWYRQDPGQGLRLIYYSQIVNDFQKGDIAEGYSVSREKKESFPLTVTSAQKNPTAFYLCASSSGQAWLSGNTIYFGEGSWLTVV.

V is TRBV7-2 and J is TRBJ2-7, with TRBD2 matching 9 bases. V shed 1 base, J shed 0 bases, and the junction held 10 bases outside the gene matches. Germline CDR1 is SGHTA and CDR2 is FQGNSA. CDR3 length equals 18 residues. CDR3 DNA: TGTGCCAGCAGCTTAGAGGGGTTTTCGCGGGGGGGCTCCTACGAGCAGTACTTC. Its translation: CASSLEGFSRGGSYEQYF.

This clone was seen once. The chain links TRBV18 to TRBJ2-2; the D call may be TRBD1 or TRBD2 (5 bases each). The length of the CDR3 is 16 residues. V lost 3 bases and J 2 bases, leaving 13 bases between the germline ends. Germline V CDR1 and CDR2: KGHSH, LQKENI. The CDR3 sequence is CASSPRTGGNTGELFF. The CDR3 DNA follows: TGTGCCAGCTCACCCCGAACAGGAGGCAACACCGGGGAGCTGTTTTTT.

The table lists this clone with a few counts. The chain couples TRBV2 to TRBJ1-1, with TRBD1 identical over 7 bases. The CDR3 runs 13 residues. Germline loops: CDR1 SNHLY, CDR2 FYNNEI. Unmatched junction bases numbered 7, after V lost 4 bases and J lost 8 bases. CDR3 sequence: CASSGPDREEAFF. The CDR3 nucleotides read TGTGCCAGCAGTGGGCCAGACAGGGAAGAAGCTTTCTTT.

V usage is TRBV7-8 and J usage is TRBJ1-4; no clear D gene. The germline V and J ends were trimmed by 3 bases and 5 bases, with 7 bases remaining between them. The CDR3 is 13 amino acids. The V gene's germline CDR1 is SGHVS and CDR2 FQNEAQ. In nucleotides, the CDR3 is TGTGCCAGCAGCTTTTTCCTGAATGAAAAACTGTTTTTT. This gives the protein CASSFFLNEKLFF.

The chain links TRBV19 to TRBJ2-1; 9 bases match TRBD1. Germline V CDR1 and CDR2: LNHDA, SQIVND (reference sequence). V lost 7 bases, J lost 8 bases, and 9 bases stayed unmatched. The CDR3 is 14 residues long. The CDR3 region has the DNA TGTGCCAGTATCGGGACAGGGTATTCGGATGAGCAGTTCTTC. This encodes CASIGTGYSDEQFF.

The chain uses TRBV7-8 and TRBJ1-1; TRBD1 is a possible D gene (6 bases). The V end lost 2 bases, the J end lost 5 bases, and 9 bases lay between the germline ends. CDR1 is SGHVS, CDR2 FQNEAQ, per germline. This CDR3 comprises 13 residues. CDR3 DNA: TGTGCCAGCAGCTTAATACAGGGAACTGAAGCTTTCTTT. Translating gives CASSLIQGTEAFF.

This clone appeared a single time. The rearrangement joins TRBV6-1 to TRBJ2-7; possibly TRBD1 for D (5 bases). The V gene lost 7 bases and the J gene lost 5 bases, with 15 bases spanning the gap. The CDR3 contains 13 residues. CDR1 and CDR2 (germline): MNHNS, SASEGT. The CDR3: CASKPGQGDEQYF. CDR3 nucleotide sequence: TGTGCCAGCAAGCCGGGTCAAGGGGACGAGCAGTACTTC.

This clone was counted between two and nine times. The sample carries other DNA sequences with the same CDR3. The genes are TRBV27 and TRBJ1-3; D unresolved. This CDR3 region has 14 residues. Trimming shortened V by 0 bases and J by 4 bases, and 7 bases separated the two germline ends. Per germline, CDR1 MNHEY and CDR2 SMNVEV (reference sequence). The CDR3 sequence: CASSLSGLGNTIYF. CDR3 coding DNA: TGTGCCAGCAGTTTATCCGGCTTGGGAAACACCATATATTTT.

The V gene is TRBV6-5, the J gene TRBJ2-3, with D possibly TRBD2 on 5 matching bases. Trimming shortened V by 2 bases and J by 2 bases, and 14 bases separated the two germline ends. Germline CDR1 MNHEY, CDR2 SVGAGI. This CDR3 is 16 amino acids long. The chain's CDR3 is CASSYKSGRPTDTQYF. DNA for the CDR3: TGTGCCAGCAGTTACAAGAGCGGCCGCCCCACAGATACGCAGTATTTT.

The V and J genes are TRBV7-2 and TRBJ1-1; 7 bases are shared with TRBD1. This CDR3 is 13 amino acids long. Germline values: CDR1 SGHTA, CDR2 FQGNSA. Trimming cost V 3 bases and J 3 bases; bases outside gene matches: 1. The DNA of the CDR3 is TGTGCCAGCAGCTTCACAGGGGACACTGAAGCTTTCTTT. Translating gives CASSFTGDTEAFF.

The rearrangement joins TRBV18 to TRBJ2-6; D is perhaps TRBD1 (5 bases). The CDR3 length is 15 residues. V lost 6 bases, J lost 4 bases, and 13 bases lay in between. Germline V gene data show CDR1 as KGHSH and CDR2 as LQKENI. The CDR3 DNA reads as TGTGCCAGCTCGAGTGACAGTTCGGGGGCCAACGTCCTGACTTTC. This encodes CASSSDSSGANVLTF.

The V gene is TRBV2, the J gene TRBJ1-4; weak D call: TRBD1 (6 bases). Trimming took 7 bases from V and 6 from J, leaving 9 bases between them. CDR1 SNHLY and CDR2 FYNNEI come from the germline V gene. There are 12 residues in the CDR3. CDR3 protein: CASNRVDEKLFF. The CDR3, as DNA: TGTGCCAGCAACAGGGTGGATGAAAAACTGTTTTTT.

The CDR3 region is CASSPGTAGQPQHF. The CDR3 region has the DNA TGTGCCAGCAGTCCCGGGACAGCAGGACAGCCCCAGCATTTT. This sequence joins TRBV7-9 and TRBJ1-5; 7 bases map to TRBD1. The germline CDR1 and CDR2 sequences are SEHNR and FQNEAQ (reference sequence). After removal of 6 bases from V and 7 bases from J, the junction contained 9 bases not matched to a gene. There are 14 residues in the CDR3. Full variable domain (missing parts from reference TRBV7-9 and TRBJ1-5): DTGVSQNPRHKITKRGQNVTFRCDPISEHNRLYWYRQTLGQGPEFLTYFQNEAQLEKSRLLSDRFSAERPKGSFSTLEIQRTEQGDSAMYLCASSPGTAGQPQHFGDGTRLSIL.

This clone was detected only a few times. V usage is TRBV25-1 and J usage is TRBJ2-4, with 9 bases aligning to TRBD1. This CDR3 comprises 13 residues. CDR1 and CDR2 from the germline V gene are MGHDK and SYGVNS. The ends lost 3 bases at V and 8 bases at J; junction bases unmatched: 2. DNA for the CDR3: TGTGCCAGCAGTGACGGGGACAGGGACATTCAGTACTTC. This translates into CASSDGDRDIQYF.

The V call is TRBV5-1, the J call TRBJ2-3; TRBD2 matches 13 bases. Germline V lookup: CDR1 SGHRS, CDR2 YFSETQ. Trimming cost V 4 bases and J 0 bases; bases outside gene matches: 8. The CDR3 length is 18 residues. CDR3 in DNA: TGCGCCAGCAGCCATCGACTAGCGGGGGGACTTAGCACAGATACGCAGTATTTT. This sequence encodes CASSHRLAGGLSTDTQYF. The full variable domain, rest sourced from reference TRBV5-1 and TRBJ2-3, is KAGVTQTPRYLIKTRGQQVTLSCSPISGHRSVSWYQQTPGQGLQFLFEYFSETQRNKGNFPGRFSGRQFSNSRSEMNVSTLELGDSALYLCASSHRLAGGLSTDTQYFGPGTRLTVL.

The chain employs TRBV29-1 and TRBJ1-6; no clear D gene. V shed 5 bases and J shed 7 bases, with 9 bases lying between them. Per germline, CDR1 SQVTM and CDR2 ANQGSEA. This CDR3 is built from 12 residues. CDR3 loop: CSVRTANSPLHF. CDR3 sequence (DNA): TGCAGCGTTCGGACGGCGAATTCACCCCTCCACTTT.

CDR3 sequence (DNA): TGTGCCAGCAGCCTCGTAAGACAGGGCCGGGGCACAGATACGCAGTATTTT. Its translation: CASSLVRQGRGTDTQYF. The chain combines TRBV11-2 with TRBJ2-3; TRBD1 matches 7 bases. V lost 5 bases, J lost 1 base, and 12 bases stayed unmatched. CDR3 length: 17 amino acids. Germline assignment: CDR1 SGHAT and CDR2 FQNNGV.

The chain carries TRBV6-1 and TRBJ2-7; perhaps TRBD1 as D (6 bases). Germline V gene lookup returns CDR1 MNHNS and CDR2 SASEGT. The length of the CDR3 is 12 residues. V lost 6 bases, J lost 3 bases, and 9 bases lay in between. CDR3 sequence (DNA): TGTGCCAGCAGCCCGACAGGCTACGAGCAGTACTTC. Translating it yields CASSPTGYEQYF.

The chain combines TRBV4-1 with TRBJ1-2; D is unclear. The CDR3 is made up of 15 amino acids. Trimming took 0 bases from V and 4 from J, leaving 12 bases between them. Germline assignment: CDR1 MGHRA and CDR2 YSYEKL. Here the CDR3 reads CASSQEEGKPYGYTF. The CDR3 DNA reads TGCGCCAGCAGCCAAGAGGAAGGAAAACCCTATGGCTACACCTTC.

The rearrangement joins TRBV6-6 to TRBJ2-2; D not certain. The CDR3 covers 13 residues. The germline V gene has CDR1 MNHNY and CDR2 SVGAGI (reference sequence). Trimming took 6 bases from V and 7 from J, leaving 12 bases between them. CDR3 in amino acids: CASRLLPHGELFF. The CDR3 DNA is TGTGCCAGCAGACTACTACCCCACGGGGAGCTGTTTTTT.

This rearrangement joins TRBV6-5 to TRBJ2-7; the D is unclear. This CDR3 is built from 13 residues. Per the germline V gene, CDR1 is MNHEY and CDR2 is SVGAGI. Deletions cut 3 bases from V and 3 bases from J, with 9 bases between. The CDR3 DNA is TGTGCCAGCAGTTATCGTGACAACTACGAGCAGTACTTC. Translating it yields CASSYRDNYEQYF.

The chain joins TRBV7-9 to TRBJ1-5, with D unclear. The CDR3 covers 13 residues. V lost 1 base, J lost 5 bases, and 6 bases lay in between. The germline CDR1 and CDR2 sequences are SEHNR and FQNEAQ (reference sequence). The CDR3 is CASSLDRYQPQHF. The CDR3 DNA reads as TGTGCCAGCAGCTTAGACCGATATCAGCCCCAGCATTTT.

In this sample, this clone turned up a few times. This chain uses TRBV7-2 with TRBJ1-5; maybe TRBD1 (6 bases). The CDR3 has 16 amino acids. CDR1 is SGHTA and CDR2 is FQGNSA in the germline V gene. Trimming removed 5 bases from V and 4 bases from J, with 18 bases in between. CDR3 residues: CASSRGLTDLNQPQHF. In DNA, the CDR3 is TGTGCCAGCAGCCGGGGGCTGACAGACCTGAATCAGCCCCAGCATTTT.

V usage is TRBV7-8 and J usage is TRBJ1-1; D not certain. The ends were cut back, 7 bases at V and 4 bases at J, with 13 bases in the middle. The length of the CDR3 is 13 residues. From germline, CDR1 is SGHVS and CDR2 FQNEAQ. Written as DNA, the CDR3 is TGTGCCAGCACTTCTCGCTGGGTCACTGAAGCTTTCTTT. Protein product: CASTSRWVTEAFF.